Included here is one T cell receptor (beta chain) sequence, with context. The antigen is undetermined. V lost 4 bases to trimming and J lost 3 bases, with 15 bases between them. The CDR3 consists of 15 residues. Per germline, CDR1 LGHDT and CDR2 YNNKEL (reference sequence). This sample was included in a study of T cell responses to AZD1222 COVID-19 vaccine. Whole-study context: Pooled samples include second doses given at about 4 or 12 weeks.

Study-level findings and limits: After two AZD1222 doses, spike-specific TCR breadth and depth rose versus day 0. White British donors predominated, females outnumbered males, and clonal diversity was possibly underestimated.

Repertoires were generated with immunoSEQ multiplex PCR, while TCRdb's copy carries only in-frame clones and drops some. The table records 150,000 to 200,000 clones, around 90% of them present only once. The V call is TRBV3-1 (or the pseudogene TRBV3-2), the J call TRBJ2-5; maybe TRBD2 (5 bases). This sample comprised peripheral blood, obtained on day 0 of AZD1222 vaccination. The sequence was obtained from an adult in good health. The CDR3 DNA is TGTGCCAGCAGCCGTGTTCTTGGAGCGGAAGAGACCCAGTACTTC. It translates to CASSRVLGAEETQYF.